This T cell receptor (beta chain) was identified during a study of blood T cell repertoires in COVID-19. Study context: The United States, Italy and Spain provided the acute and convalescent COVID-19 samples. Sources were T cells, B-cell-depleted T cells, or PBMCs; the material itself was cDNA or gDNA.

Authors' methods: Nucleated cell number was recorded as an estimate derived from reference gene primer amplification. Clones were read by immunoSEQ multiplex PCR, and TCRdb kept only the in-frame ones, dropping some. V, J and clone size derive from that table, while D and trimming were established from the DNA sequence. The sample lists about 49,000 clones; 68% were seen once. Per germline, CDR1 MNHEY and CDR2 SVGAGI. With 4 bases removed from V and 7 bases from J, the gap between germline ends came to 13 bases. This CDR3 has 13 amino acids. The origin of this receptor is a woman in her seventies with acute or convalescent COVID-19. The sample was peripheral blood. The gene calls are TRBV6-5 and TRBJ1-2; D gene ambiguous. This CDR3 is CASSSQFAGGYTF. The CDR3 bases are TGTGCCAGCAGTTCTCAGTTCGCGGGTGGCTACACCTTC.